Listed below are T cell receptor beta chains from one sample, sequenced in a study of neoadjuvant anti-PD-1 for oral cavity cancer. Repertoires were generated with immunoSEQ multiplex PCR, while TCRdb's copy carries only in-frame clones and drops some. The sample has approximately 15,000 clones; approximately 74% are singletons. Sequenced material: PBMCs, taken after nivolumab (anti-PD-1) treatment. The receptor source for this set is a person aged 40 to 85 with oral cavity squamous cell carcinoma. CDR3s include the opening cysteine and the closing phenylalanine or tryptophan. The order of the fields is clone size, V gene, J gene, D gene, CDR3 protein, CDR3 DNA. A D gene is named only where the DNA matches it firmly. Some rows have no size entry. The others give once, few or many, or a class for an expanded clone.

size: -
V: TRBV9
J: TRBJ1-2
D: -
CDR3: CASSVRTDDGYTF
DNA: TGTGCCAGCAGCGTCCGGACTGATGATGGCTACACCTTC

size: -
V: TRBV12-5
J: TRBJ1-1
D: -
CDR3: CASAHSGSDTEAFF
DNA: TGTGCTAGTGCCCACTCGGGGTCAGACACTGAAGCTTTCTTT

size: -
V: TRBV14
J: TRBJ2-7
D: -
CDR3: CASSQLQIKPFEQYF
DNA: TGTGCCAGCAGCCAACTGCAAATCAAACCCTTCGAGCAGTACTTC

size: -
V: TRBV6-5
J: TRBJ1-1
D: -
CDR3: CASRFGTLNTEAFF
DNA: TGTGCCAGCAGATTCGGGACCTTGAACACTGAAGCTTTCTTT

size: -
V: TRBV10-3
J: TRBJ2-7
D: -
CDR3: CAIRYSDVYYEQYF
DNA: TGTGCCATCAGGTACTCGGACGTGTACTACGAGCAGTACTTC

size: few
V: TRBV5-1
J: TRBJ1-1
D: -
CDR3: CASSLGYVNTEAFF
DNA: TGCGCCAGCAGCTTGGGATACGTGAACACTGAAGCTTTCTTT

size: -
V: TRBV4-1
J: TRBJ2-3
D: -
CDR3: CASSQGWRDTDTQYF
DNA: TGCGCCAGCAGCCAAGGGTGGCGGGACACAGATACGCAGTATTTT

size: -
V: TRBV10-3
J: TRBJ1-1
D: -
CDR3: CAITQQGMNTEAFF
DNA: TGTGCCATCACCCAACAGGGAATGAACACTGAAGCTTTCTTT

size: -
V: TRBV29-1
J: TRBJ2-3
D: TRBD2
CDR3: CSVESEAGGRNTQYF
DNA: TGCAGCGTTGAATCGGAAGCGGGAGGGCGGAATACGCAGTATTTT

size: -
V: TRBV19
J: TRBJ2-2
D: -
CDR3: CASSIGGRNTGELFF
DNA: TGTGCCAGTAGTATAGGGGGGAGGAACACCGGGGAGCTGTTTTTT

size: -
V: TRBV5-1
J: TRBJ2-1
D: -
CDR3: CASSFARGSGNEQFF
DNA: TGCGCCAGCAGCTTCGCTCGGGGGAGCGGCAATGAGCAGTTCTTC

size: -
V: TRBV5-1
J: TRBJ1-5
D: -
CDR3: CASSLEPENQPQHF
DNA: TGCGCCAGCAGCTTGGAGCCAGAAAATCAGCCCCAGCATTTT

size: -
V: TRBV28
J: TRBJ1-5
D: -
CDR3: CASSSIDSNQPQHF
DNA: TGTGCCAGCAGCTCGATAGATAGCAATCAGCCCCAGCATTTT

size: -
V: TRBV6-6
J: TRBJ2-2
D: TRBD1
CDR3: CASSYGGQFTGELFF
DNA: TGTGCCAGCAGTTACGGGGGACAGTTCACCGGGGAGCTGTTTTTT

size: few
V: TRBV19
J: TRBJ2-5
D: TRBD2
CDR3: CASRGLAGNQETQYF
DNA: TGTGCCAGTAGGGGACTAGCGGGAAACCAAGAGACCCAGTACTTC

size: once
V: TRBV2
J: TRBJ2-7
D: -
CDR3: CASSDTSYEQYF
DNA: TGTGCCAGCAGTGACACCTCCTACGAGCAGTACTTC

size: few
V: TRBV5-1
J: TRBJ1-1
D: -
CDR3: CASSPWDQGNTEAFF
DNA: TGCGCCAGCAGCCCGTGGGACCAAGGGAACACTGAAGCTTTCTTT

size: -
V: TRBV6-5
J: TRBJ2-7
D: -
CDR3: CASSLTIGAGEQYF
DNA: TGTGCCAGCAGCCTGACGATCGGAGCGGGCGAGCAGTACTTC

size: -
V: TRBV19
J: TRBJ2-1
D: -
CDR3: CATLPGAGQSSYNEQFF
DNA: TGTGCCACCCTCCCCGGGGCAGGCCAAAGCTCCTACAATGAGCAGTTCTTC

size: -
V: TRBV29-1
J: TRBJ2-3
D: TRBD2
CDR3: CSVEGVGASGTTQYF
DNA: TGCAGCGTTGAAGGGGTGGGAGCTAGCGGGACTACGCAGTATTTT

size: -
V: TRBV4-1
J: TRBJ2-7
D: TRBD2
CDR3: CASSQEGTSGRDEQYF
DNA: TGCGCCAGCAGCCAAGAAGGGACTAGCGGGAGGGACGAGCAGTACTTC

size: -
V: TRBV11-1
J: TRBJ1-1
D: TRBD1
CDR3: CASSWTGGSTEAFF
DNA: TGTGCCAGCAGCTGGACAGGGGGTTCTACTGAAGCTTTCTTT

size: -
V: TRBV11-2
J: TRBJ2-7
D: -
CDR3: CASSAMGASSYEQYF
DNA: TGTGCCAGCAGCGCCATGGGGGCCAGCTCCTACGAGCAGTACTTC

size: -
V: TRBV7-6
J: TRBJ2-5
D: -
CDR3: CASSLDPYSQETQYF
DNA: TGTGCCAGCAGCTTAGACCCGTACAGCCAAGAGACCCAGTACTTC

size: -
V: TRBV9
J: TRBJ1-2
D: -
CDR3: CASSPPHINYGYTF
DNA: TGTGCCAGCAGCCCCCCACATATCAACTATGGCTACACCTTC

size: -
V: TRBV11-2
J: TRBJ2-3
D: -
CDR3: CASSLGGPSTDTQYF
DNA: TGTGCCAGCAGCTTAGGGGGGCCGTCAACAGATACGCAGTATTTT

size: -
V: TRBV7-9
J: TRBJ2-7
D: -
CDR3: CASNAGTPNEQYF
DNA: TGTGCCAGCAACGCCGGGACCCCGAACGAGCAGTACTTC

size: -
V: TRBV6-1
J: TRBJ1-5
D: TRBD1
CDR3: CASSAAGGAEQPQHF
DNA: TGTGCCAGCAGTGCTGCAGGGGGCGCGGAGCAGCCCCAGCATTTT

size: -
V: TRBV9
J: TRBJ1-2
D: -
CDR3: CASSSSYIYGYTF
DNA: TGTGCCAGCAGCTCGAGTTACATCTATGGCTACACCTTC

size: few
V: TRBV2
J: TRBJ2-2
D: TRBD1
CDR3: CASRDFDRGDTGELFF
DNA: TGTGCCAGCAGGGACTTTGACAGGGGAGACACCGGGGAGCTGTTTTTT

size: once
V: TRBV4-1
J: TRBJ2-1
D: TRBD2
CDR3: CASSQPSGMGSSYNEQFF
DNA: TGCGCCAGCAGCCAACCTAGCGGGATGGGGAGCTCCTACAATGAGCAGTTCTTC

size: -
V: TRBV16
J: TRBJ2-2
D: TRBD1
CDR3: CASSQDALGQLNTGELFF
DNA: TGTGCCAGCAGCCAAGACGCCTTGGGACAGCTGAACACCGGGGAGCTGTTTTTT

size: few
V: TRBV6-1
J: TRBJ2-7
D: TRBD2
CDR3: CASREGTSGISYEQYF
DNA: TGTGCCAGCAGAGAAGGGACTAGCGGGATTTCCTACGAGCAGTACTTC

size: -
V: TRBV6-1
J: TRBJ1-5
D: -
CDR3: CATPTVRTSNQPQHF
DNA: TGTGCCACTCCGACGGTAAGGACTAGCAATCAGCCCCAGCATTTT

size: -
V: TRBV5-1
J: TRBJ1-2
D: TRBD1
CDR3: CASKPGQGNYGYTF
DNA: TGCGCCAGTAAGCCGGGACAGGGTAACTATGGCTACACCTTC

size: -
V: TRBV7-8
J: TRBJ2-2
D: TRBD2
CDR3: CASSLFTSGGNTGELFF
DNA: TGTGCCAGCAGCTTGTTTACTAGCGGGGGGAACACCGGGGAGCTGTTTTTT

size: -
V: TRBV19
J: TRBJ2-1
D: TRBD2
CDR3: CASSTGTSVGEQFF
DNA: TGTGCCAGTAGTACCGGGACTAGCGTGGGTGAGCAGTTCTTC

size: -
V: TRBV28
J: TRBJ1-1
D: -
CDR3: CASSSPGVVNTEAFF
DNA: TGTGCCAGCAGTTCTCCAGGGGTCGTGAACACTGAAGCTTTCTTT

size: -
V: TRBV19
J: TRBJ2-7
D: -
CDR3: CASSIGGSEQYF
DNA: TGTGCCAGTAGTATAGGGGGGTCCGAGCAGTACTTC

size: once
V: TRBV7-2
J: TRBJ2-7
D: -
CDR3: CASSLGGVDPSYEQYF
DNA: TGTGCCAGCAGCTTAGGGGGGGTAGACCCTTCCTACGAGCAGTACTTC

size: -
V: TRBV7-9
J: TRBJ2-7
D: TRBD2
CDR3: CASSSAGLAGSYEQYF
DNA: TGTGCCAGCAGCTCGGCGGGACTAGCGGGGTCCTACGAGCAGTACTTC

size: -
V: TRBV5-1
J: TRBJ2-7
D: TRBD2
CDR3: CASSLGSSGSKREQYF
DNA: TGCGCCAGCAGCTTGGGGAGTAGCGGGAGTAAAAGGGAGCAGTACTTC

size: -
V: TRBV5-4
J: TRBJ2-1
D: -
CDR3: CASSLIGSSYNEQFF
DNA: TGTGCCAGCAGCTTGATCGGGAGCTCCTACAATGAGCAGTTCTTC

size: -
V: TRBV6-5
J: TRBJ1-1
D: -
CDR3: CASSLTGNTEAFF
DNA: TGTGCCAGCAGCCTGACAGGGAACACTGAAGCTTTCTTT